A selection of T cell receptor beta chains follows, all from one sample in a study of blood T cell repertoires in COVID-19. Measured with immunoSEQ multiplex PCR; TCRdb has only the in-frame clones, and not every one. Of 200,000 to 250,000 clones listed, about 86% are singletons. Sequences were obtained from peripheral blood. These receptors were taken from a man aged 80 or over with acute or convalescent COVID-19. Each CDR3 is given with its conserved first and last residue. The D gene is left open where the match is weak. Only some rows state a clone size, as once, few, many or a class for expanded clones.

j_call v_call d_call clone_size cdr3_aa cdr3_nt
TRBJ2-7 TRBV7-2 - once CASAKGPEGPYEQYF TGTGCCAGCGCCAAGGGCCCCGAGGGCCCTTACGAGCAGTACTTC
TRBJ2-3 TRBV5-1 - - CASSLNRDTDTQYF TGCGCCAGCAGCTTGAACAGGGACACAGATACGCAGTATTTT
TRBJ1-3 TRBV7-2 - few CASSYGTPGRSGNTIYF TGTGCCAGCAGCTACGGGACTCCTGGCCGCTCTGGAAACACCATATATTTT
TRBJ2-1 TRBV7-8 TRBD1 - CASSPGQANYNEQFF TGTGCCAGCAGCCCGGGACAGGCCAACTACAATGAGCAGTTCTTC
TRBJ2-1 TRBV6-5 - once CASSPGGPPNEQFF TGTGCCAGCAGTCCAGGGGGGCCTCCCAATGAGCAGTTCTTC
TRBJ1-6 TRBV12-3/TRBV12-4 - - CASSLNRNSPLHF TGTGCCAGCAGTTTAAACAGGAATTCACCCCTCCACTTT
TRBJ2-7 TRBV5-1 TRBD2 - CASSSLAGDVSYEQYF TGCGCCAGCAGCTCTCTAGCGGGAGATGTCTCCTACGAGCAGTACTTC
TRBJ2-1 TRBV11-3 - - CASSLGANNEQFF TGTGCCAGCAGCTTAGGGGCTAATAATGAGCAGTTCTTC
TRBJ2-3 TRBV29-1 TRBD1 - CSALPGTGLSDTQYF TGCAGCGCGCTCCCCGGGACAGGGTTATCAGATACGCAGTATTTT
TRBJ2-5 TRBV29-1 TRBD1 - CSVERAGGSETQYF TGCAGCGTTGAAAGGGCAGGGGGCTCGGAGACCCAGTACTTC
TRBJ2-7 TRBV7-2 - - CASSSGQNYEQYF TGTGCCAGCAGCTCCGGACAGAACTACGAGCAGTACTTC
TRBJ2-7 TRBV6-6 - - CASRQTFEGTYEQYF TGTGCCAGCAGACAGACCTTTGAAGGTACCTACGAGCAGTACTTC
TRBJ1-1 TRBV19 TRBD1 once CASSAGGARHTEAFF TGTGCCAGTAGTGCAGGGGGCGCGAGGCACACTGAAGCTTTCTTT
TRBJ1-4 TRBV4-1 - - CASRVGQGIPATNEKLFF TGCGCCAGCAGGGTGGGCCAGGGGATTCCAGCAACTAATGAAAAACTGTTTTTT
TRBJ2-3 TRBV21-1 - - CASSKARGGPSGIGSDTQYF TGTGCCAGCAGCAAAGCCCGGGGGGGTCCCAGCGGGATTGGTTCAGATACGCAGTATTTT
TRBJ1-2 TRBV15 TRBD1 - CATRTGGDFGGYTF TGTGCCACCAGGACAGGGGGGGATTTTGGCGGCTACACCTTC
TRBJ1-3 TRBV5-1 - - CASSFGDPGNTIYF TGCGCCAGCAGCTTCGGGGATCCTGGAAACACCATATATTTT
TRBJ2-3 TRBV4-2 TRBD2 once CASSQDGLAGDDTQYF TGTGCCAGCAGCCAAGATGGACTAGCGGGAGATGATACGCAGTATTTT
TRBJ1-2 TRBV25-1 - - CASSEYGGDRGLGYTF TGTGCCAGCAGTGAATACGGCGGCGACCGAGGTCTAGGCTACACCTTC
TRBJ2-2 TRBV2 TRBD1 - CASSLSTGTAGELFF TGTGCCAGCAGTTTATCGACAGGGACGGCCGGGGAGCTGTTTTTT
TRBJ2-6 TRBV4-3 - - CASSGDRGQTLVSGANVLTF TGCGCCAGCAGCGGAGATAGGGGACAAACATTAGTTTCTGGGGCCAACGTCCTGACTTTC
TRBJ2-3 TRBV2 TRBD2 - CASSGRAGGADTQYF TGTGCCAGCAGTGGACGAGCGGGAGGAGCTGATACGCAGTATTTT
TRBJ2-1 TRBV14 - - CASSQDSTRLGSHEQFF TGTGCCAGCAGCCAAGATAGTACGAGACTAGGGTCCCATGAGCAGTTCTTC
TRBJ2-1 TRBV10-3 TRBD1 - CAISATGPSYNEQFF TGTGCCATCAGTGCGACAGGGCCCTCTTACAATGAGCAGTTCTTC
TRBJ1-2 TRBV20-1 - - CSASGWLDGGYTF TGCAGTGCTAGTGGATGGCTAGACGGTGGCTACACCTTC
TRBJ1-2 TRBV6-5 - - CASSYRGGYTF TGTGCCAGCAGTTATCGGGGTGGCTACACCTTC
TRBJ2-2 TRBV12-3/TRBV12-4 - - CASGYRGELFF TGTGCCAGCGGTTATCGCGGGGAGCTGTTTTTT
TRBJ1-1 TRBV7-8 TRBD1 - CASSDRVGGAFF TGTGCCAGCAGTGACAGGGTCGGCGGAGCTTTCTTT
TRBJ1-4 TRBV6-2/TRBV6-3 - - CASSYLREKLFF TGTGCCAGCAGTTATCTCAGGGAAAAACTGTTTTTT
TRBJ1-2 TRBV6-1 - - CASSESGGEYGYTF TGTGCCAGCAGTGAAAGCGGGGGAGAGTATGGCTACACCTTC
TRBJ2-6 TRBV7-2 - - CASSLGYSSGANVLTF TGTGCCAGCAGCTTAGGGTACAGCTCTGGGGCCAACGTCCTGACTTTC
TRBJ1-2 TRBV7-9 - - CASSLISPQATNYGYTF TGTGCCAGCAGCTTGATTTCCCCACAGGCTACTAACTATGGCTACACCTTC
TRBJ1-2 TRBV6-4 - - CASSPAGGSSTYGYTF TGTGCCAGCAGCCCCGCGGGGGGGAGCTCTACCTATGGCTACACCTTC
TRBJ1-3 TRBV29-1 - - CSARGSGNTIYF TGCAGCGCCCGGGGGTCTGGAAACACCATATATTTT
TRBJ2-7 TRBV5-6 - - CASVSRRTYEQYF TGTGCCAGCGTCTCCCGGCGGACCTACGAGCAGTACTTC
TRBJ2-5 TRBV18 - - CASSPLVDSTETQYF TGTGCCAGCTCACCATTGGTTGACTCCACAGAGACCCAGTACTTC
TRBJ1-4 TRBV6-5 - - CASSLARGRGEKLFF TGTGCCAGCAGTCTCGCAAGGGGAAGAGGTGAAAAACTGTTTTTT
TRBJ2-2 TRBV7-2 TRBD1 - CASSRGQSTGELFF TGTGCCAGCAGCCGGGGACAGTCCACCGGGGAGCTGTTTTTT
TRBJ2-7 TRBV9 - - CASSPGSSYEQYF TGTGCCAGCAGCCCAGGAAGCTCCTACGAGCAGTACTTC
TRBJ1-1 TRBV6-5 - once CASNSAGDTEAFF TGTGCCAGCAATAGCGCGGGGGACACTGAAGCTTTCTTT
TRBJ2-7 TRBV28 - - CASQVGGVGAYEQYF TGTGCCAGCCAGGTGGGTGGAGTCGGGGCCTACGAGCAGTACTTC
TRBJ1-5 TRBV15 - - CATSRDENQPQHF TGTGCCACCAGCAGAGATGAGAATCAGCCCCAGCATTTT
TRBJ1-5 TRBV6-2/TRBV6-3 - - CASSYFNNQPQHF TGTGCCAGCAGTTACTTCAACAATCAGCCCCAGCATTTT
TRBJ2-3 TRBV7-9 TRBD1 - CASSLEGQTDTQYF TGTGCCAGCAGCTTAGAGGGACAGACAGATACGCAGTATTTT
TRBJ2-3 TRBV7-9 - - CASSLVASTDTQYF TGTGCCAGCAGCTTAGTAGCGAGCACAGATACGCAGTATTTT
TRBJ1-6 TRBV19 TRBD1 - CASSLDRESSPLHF TGTGCCAGTAGCCTGGACAGGGAAAGTTCACCCCTCCACTTT
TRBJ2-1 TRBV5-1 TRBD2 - CASSVTSGTYNEQFF TGCGCCAGCAGCGTGACTAGCGGGACTTACAATGAGCAGTTCTTC
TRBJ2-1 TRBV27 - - CASSLFRALSSYNEQFF TGTGCCAGCAGTTTATTTCGAGCTCTGAGCTCCTACAATGAGCAGTTCTTC
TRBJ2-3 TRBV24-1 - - CATASGTDTQYF TGTGCCACCGCATCGGGCACAGATACGCAGTATTTT
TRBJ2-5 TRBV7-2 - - CASSVSLRGETQYF TGTGCCAGCAGCGTCTCCCTGAGAGGGGAGACCCAGTACTTC
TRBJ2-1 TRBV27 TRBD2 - CASSLRGGLYNEQFF TGTGCCAGCAGTTTGCGGGGGGGCCTATACAATGAGCAGTTCTTC
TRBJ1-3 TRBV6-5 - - CASSPSQIGAIYF TGTGCCAGCAGTCCCTCACAGATCGGGGCCATATATTTT
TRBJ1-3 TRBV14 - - CASSQSVGNTIYF TGTGCCAGCAGCCAAAGCGTGGGAAACACCATATATTTT